The 20 T cell receptor beta chains given below trace back to one sample, sequenced in a study of breast tumors, draining lymph nodes, adjacent tissues. Breast cancer patients provided tissue from their axillary draining lymph nodes. TCRdb re-called the multiplex PCR reads through MiXCR, storing one row per CDR3 protein. The sample has 200,000 to 250,000 distinct CDR3 sequences, less than 45% seen once. Material for sequencing was axillary lymph node tissue. The receptors derive from a female donor with breast cancer. Some clones in this sample may be carry-over from other donors' samples.

This clonotype has more than one count but fewer than ten. V usage is TRBV20-1 and J usage is TRBJ2-7; 8 bases align to TRBD1. Germline V CDR1 and CDR2: DFQATT, SNEGSKA (reference sequence). V trimming: 0 bases; J trimming: 2 bases; junction bases outside the gene matches: 6. The CDR3 is 15 residues long. The CDR3 here is CSARDQQGQAYEQYF. The DNA for the CDR3 is TGCAGTGCTAGAGATCAGCAGGGACAGGCCTACGAGCAGTACTTC.

This clonotype was counted ten times or more. The chain combines TRBV19 with TRBJ2-1, with a weak D call TRBD2 (6 bases). V lost 0 bases, J lost 7 bases, and 16 bases lay in between. The germline CDR1 and CDR2 sequences are LNHDA and SQIVND (reference sequence). The CDR3 is 16 residues long. The CDR3, as DNA: TGTGCCAGTAGTATAGATATGGAGGGATTGATTAATGAGCAGTTCTTC. This gives the protein CASSIDMEGLINEQFF.

This clonotype was detected many times. This chain links TRBV4-2 with TRBJ1-2, with 7 positions matching TRBD1. CDR1 LGHNA and CDR2 YNFKEQ come from the germline V gene. The CDR3 totals 15 residues. The trim removed 0 bases at V and 5 bases at J, leaving 6 bases unmatched. CDR3 sequence reads: CASSQDVMGQYGYTF. The CDR3 DNA reads as TGTGCCAGCAGCCAAGACGTTATGGGACAGTATGGCTACACCTTC.

This clonotype was detected ten times or more. The chain couples TRBV20-1 to TRBJ1-5; maybe TRBD1 (5 bases). CDR3 size: 14 residues. The V end was cut by 3 bases, the J end by 4 bases, with 13 bases between. Germline V CDR1 and CDR2: DFQATT, SNEGSKA (reference sequence). This chain's CDR3 is CSARLPGPNQPQHF. CDR3 nucleotides: TGCAGTGCTAGGTTGCCGGGGCCTAATCAGCCCCAGCATTTT.

This clonotype appeared many times. The V gene is TRBV29-1, the J gene TRBJ2-7; TRBD2 aligns across 8 bases. Germline V gives CDR1 SQVTM, CDR2 ANQGSEA. V trimming: 1 base; J trimming: 2 bases; junction bases outside the gene matches: 1. This CDR3 has 13 residues. The CDR3 is CSVEVAGTYEQYF. As DNA, the CDR3 is TGCAGCGTTGAAGTAGCGGGAACCTACGAGCAGTACTTC.

This clonotype was seen at least ten times. The gene calls are TRBV5-1 and TRBJ2-2, with a weak D call TRBD2 (5 bases). The CDR3 consists of 15 residues. Trimming removed 0 bases at V and 3 bases at J, with 9 bases between. Per the germline V gene, CDR1 is SGHRS and CDR2 is YFSETQ. The CDR3 region is CASSLAREYTGELFF. The DNA for the CDR3 is TGCGCCAGCAGCTTGGCCCGGGAATACACCGGGGAGCTGTTTTTT. Drawing the rest from reference TRBV5-1 and TRBJ2-2, the complete variable domain is KAGVTQTPRYLIKTRGQQVTLSCSPISGHRSVSWYQQTPGQGLQFLFEYFSETQRNKGNFPGRFSGRQFSNSRSEMNVSTLELGDSALYLCASSLAREYTGELFFGEGSRLTVL.

In regard to this clonotype: A read error is possible here, since a much larger clone lies one base away. V gene TRBV30 combines with J gene TRBJ1-5, with D unresolved. Deletions cut 2 bases from V and 6 bases from J, with 17 bases between. The CDR3 spans 15 residues. Germline V gene data show CDR1 as GTSNPN and CDR2 as SVGIG (reference sequence). CDR3 loop: CAWSQGGSRSQPQHF. Written as DNA, the CDR3 is TGTGCCTGGAGTCAAGGTGGTTCGCGCAGTCAGCCCCAGCATTTT.

In its sample, this clonotype was seen many times. The CDR3 reads CASTSSSRYNEQFF. CDR3 sequence (DNA): TGTGCCAGCACCTCCTCGTCGCGCTACAATGAGCAGTTCTTC. The chain couples TRBV27 to TRBJ2-1, with no clear D. This CDR3 spans 14 amino acids. CDR1 is MNHEY and CDR2 is SMNVEV in the germline V gene (reference sequence). Trimming pared 7 bases from V and 3 bases from J, leaving 13 bases between.

Note on this clonotype: This likely comes from a read error, as the CDR3 has no conserved phenylalanine or tryptophan at its end. The limits of the CDR3 on the DNA are not certain, so only TCRdb's listed CDR3 is given. The gene calls are TRBV24-1 and TRBJ2-1. CDR1 KGHDR and CDR2 SFDVKD come from the germline V gene. From its first to its last residue, the CDR3 has 10 amino acids. CDR3 loop: CATSDFLTNT.

This clonotype was observed many times. The chain joins TRBV29-1 to TRBJ2-1, with a weak D call TRBD2 (5 bases). This CDR3 has 14 residues. Germline-derived CDR1 and CDR2 are SQVTM and ANQGSEA. The germline V and J ends were trimmed by 6 bases and 3 bases, with 15 bases remaining between them. The CDR3 region is CSVRGSLRYNEQFF. The CDR3 DNA follows: TGCAGCGTGAGAGGGAGCCTCCGCTACAATGAGCAGTTCTTC.

A note on this clonotype: This may arise from a read error, as a much more abundant clone is one base away. The chain employs TRBV11-2 and TRBJ2-3, with 8 nucleotides matching TRBD2. Trimming cost V 4 bases and J 1 base; bases outside gene matches: 13. Germline V CDR1 and CDR2: SGHAT, FQNNGV. CDR3 size: 18 residues. CDR3 DNA sequence: TGTGCCAGCAGCTCCCGACTTGGACCAGCGGGAGGCACAGATACGCAGTATTTT. Amino acids: CASSSRLGPAGGTDTQYF.

As for this clonotype: A read error may explain this, as a much larger clone is one base away. The chain joins TRBV5-4 to TRBJ2-3; 8 bases align to TRBD2. V gave up 7 bases and J gave up 0 bases; unmatched junction bases: 4. Germline values: CDR1 SGHNT, CDR2 YYREEE (reference sequence). The CDR3 sequence is 14 residues long. CDR3 DNA sequence: TGTGCCAGCGCCGGGGGGGCTAGCACAGATACGCAGTATTTT. Its protein product is CASAGGASTDTQYF. The complete variable domain, with remaining parts taken from reference TRBV5-4 and TRBJ2-3, reads ETGVTQSPTHLIKTRGQQVTLRCSSQSGHNTVSWYQQALGQGPQFIFQYYREEENGRGNFPPRFSGLQFPNYSSELNVNALELDDSALYLCASAGGASTDTQYFGPGTRLTVL.

The chain couples TRBV6-2 or TRBV6-3 to TRBJ1-2; 8 bases fit TRBD1. Per the germline V gene, CDR1 is MNHEY and CDR2 is SVGEGT. The CDR3 sequence is 15 residues long. With V trimmed by 2 bases and J by 0 bases, 2 bases remained unmatched. This CDR3 is CASSYTTGANYGYTF. The CDR3 DNA sequence: TGTGCCAGCAGTTACACGACAGGGGCTAACTATGGCTACACCTTC.

The chain uses TRBV20-1 and TRBJ1-4; D is unclear. The V and J ends lost 2 bases and 6 bases respectively, with 10 bases between them. Germline assignment: CDR1 DFQATT and CDR2 SNEGSKA (reference sequence). CDR3 length: 13 residues. The CDR3 is CSARPAGDEKLFF. The DNA for the CDR3 is TGCAGTGCTAGACCCGCGGGAGATGAAAAACTGTTTTTT.

In regard to this clonotype: Possible read error: a much larger clone is one base away. V gene TRBV5-4 combines with J gene TRBJ1-4; no firm D call. CDR1 is SGHNT and CDR2 is YYREEE in the germline V gene (reference sequence). This CDR3 has 14 amino acids. Trimming stripped 2 bases from V and 8 bases from J, with 13 bases between. The CDR3 is CASSFGQALEKLFF. The CDR3 nucleotides read TGTGCCAGCAGCTTCGGGCAGGCTTTAGAAAAACTGTTTTTT.

This clonotype was counted many times. This chain connects TRBV11-2 to TRBJ2-1; 8 bases fit TRBD2. This CDR3 is built from 15 residues. CDR1 SGHAT and CDR2 FQNNGV come from the germline V gene. J gave up 6 bases and V 0 bases, and 4 bases lay outside the gene matches. Here the CDR3 reads CASSLERGGSNEQFF. CDR3 DNA sequence: TGTGCCAGCAGCTTAGAACGGGGGGGTAGCAATGAGCAGTTCTTC.

A note on this clonotype: This may arise from a read error, as a much more abundant clone is one base away. V is TRBV11-2 and J is TRBJ2-7; D is unclear. Germline V gene sequence: CDR1 SGHAT, CDR2 FQNNGV. V shed 3 bases and J shed 9 bases, with 12 bases lying between them. The CDR3 has 12 residues. This CDR3 is CASSFRTGAQYF. The CDR3 region has the DNA TGTGCCAGCAGCTTTCGTACGGGCGCGCAGTACTTC.

This clonotype has at least ten counts. V is TRBV20-1 and J is TRBJ2-7; D gene uncertain. The CDR3 is 12 residues long. CDR1 and CDR2 (germline): DFQATT, SNEGSKA (reference sequence). The CDR3 protein is CSADQVGDEQYF. Here the CDR3 DNA reads TGCAGCGCTGACCAGGTTGGCGACGAGCAGTACTTC.

The table lists this clonotype with a count of one. The CDR3 sequence is CASSTGQGSQPQHF. CDR3 in DNA: TGTGCCAGCAGCACCGGACAGGGAAGTCAGCCCCAGCATTTT. The chain has TRBV7-2 and TRBJ1-5; TRBD1 agrees at 8 bases. V shed 5 bases and J 6 bases; nucleotides not matched to a gene: 6. Germline values: CDR1 SGHTA, CDR2 FQGNSA. This CDR3 region has 14 residues.

V is TRBV10-3 and J is TRBJ2-3; 12 nucleotides match TRBD2. The CDR3 has 15 residues. Germline V gives CDR1 ENHRY, CDR2 SYGVKD. V trimming: 6 bases; J trimming: 4 bases; junction bases outside the gene matches: 5. CDR3 in amino acids: CAIRLTSGGADTQYF. CDR3 sequence (DNA): TGTGCCATCAGACTGACTAGCGGGGGCGCAGATACGCAGTATTTT.